This T cell receptor beta chain derives from a study of cytomegalovirus exposure and HLA in healthy donors. General observations from the study: Productive rates of about 87% or about 30% were seen for most TCR beta V segments in an earlier analysis. The classifier reportedly diagnosed cytomegalovirus status with high specificity and sensitivity. HLA allele associations emerged for roughly 17,000 TCR beta sequences in a later analysis, at 0.05 false discovery rate.

With regard to this clone: Its antigen is not identified.

Both 60 Vbeta primers and 13 Jbeta primers went into the PCR. The protocol was immunoSEQ multiplex PCR, while the TCRdb copy is restricted to in-frame clones and leaves out a portion. The profile shows some 200,000 clones, around 75% of them singletons. The V gene lost 3 bases and the J gene lost 7 bases, with 15 bases spanning the gap. CDR3 length: 14 residues. CDR1 is SNHLY, CDR2 FYNNEI, per germline. The sequence derives from a male donor in good health and CMV-seropositive. This sequence joins TRBV2 and TRBJ1-2; D perhaps matches TRBD1 (5 bases). Input material: PBMCs. In nucleotides, the CDR3 is TGTGCCAGCAGTGAGGGCAGGGTGAGTGGTGGCTACACCTTC. Its protein is CASSEGRVSGGYTF. Using reference TRBV2 and TRBJ1-2 for the parts outside the CDR3, the full variable domain is EPEVTQTPSHQVTQMGQEVILRCVPISNHLYFYWYRQILGQKVEFLVSFYNNEISEKSEIFDDQFSVERPDGSNFTLKIRSTKLEDSAMYFCASSEGRVSGGYTFGSGTRLTVV.